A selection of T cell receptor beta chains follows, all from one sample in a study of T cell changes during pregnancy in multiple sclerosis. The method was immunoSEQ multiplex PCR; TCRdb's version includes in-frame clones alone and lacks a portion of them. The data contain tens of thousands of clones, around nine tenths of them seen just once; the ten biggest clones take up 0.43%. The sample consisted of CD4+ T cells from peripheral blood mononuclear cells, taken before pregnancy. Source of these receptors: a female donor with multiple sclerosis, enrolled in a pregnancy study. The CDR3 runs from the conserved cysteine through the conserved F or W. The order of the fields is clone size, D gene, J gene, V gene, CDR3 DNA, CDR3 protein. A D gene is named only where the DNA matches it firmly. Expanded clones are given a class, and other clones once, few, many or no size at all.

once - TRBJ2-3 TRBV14 TGTGCCAGCAGCCAAGGCTCCTGGGGGGGCTCACGGGATACGCAGTATTTT CASSQGSWGGSRDTQYF
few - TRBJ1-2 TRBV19 TGTGCCAGTAGTTTAGGCCCTTCACGGGATTACGTTTATGGCTACACCTTC CASSLGPSRDYVYGYTF
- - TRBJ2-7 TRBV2 TGTGCCAGCATACGAGGACTCACGTACGAGCAGTACTTC CASIRGLTYEQYF
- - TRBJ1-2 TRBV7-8 TGTGCCAGCAGCTTAAGGCCCAGGGGCGGCTATGGCTACACCTTC CASSLRPRGGYGYTF
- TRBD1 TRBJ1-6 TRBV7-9 TGTGCCAGCAGCTTAGGGACAGGGGCGAATTCACCCCTCCACTTT CASSLGTGANSPLHF
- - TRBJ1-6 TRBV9 TGTGCCAGCAGCGCCGAACAGTATCCACCCCTCCACTTT CASSAEQYPPLHF
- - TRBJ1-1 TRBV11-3 TGTGCCAGCAGCTTAGAAGGGGTGGACACTGAAGCTTTCTTT CASSLEGVDTEAFF
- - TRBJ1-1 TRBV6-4 TGTGCCAGCAGTGAGGGCACCTACACTGAAGCTTTCTTT CASSEGTYTEAFF
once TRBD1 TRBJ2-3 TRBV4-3 TGCGCCAGCAGCCAACGGGGACAGACAGATACGCAGTATTTT CASSQRGQTDTQYF
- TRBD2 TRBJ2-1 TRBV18 TGTGCCAGCTCACCTAAATCAGCGGGAGCGTCGTACAATGAGCAGTTCTTC CASSPKSAGASYNEQFF
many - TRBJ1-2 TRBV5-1 TGCGCCAGCAGCTCCGACTATGGCTACACCTTC CASSSDYGYTF
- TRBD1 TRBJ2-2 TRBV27 TGTGCCAGCAGTTTATCAACAAGTCACAGGGGTAACACCGGGGAGCTGTTTTTT CASSLSTSHRGNTGELFF
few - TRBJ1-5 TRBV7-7 TGTGCCAGCAGCCCCCAGGGCAGAACCAATAATAGCAATCAGCCCCAGCATTTT CASSPQGRTNNSNQPQHF
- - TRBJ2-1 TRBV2 TGTGCCAGCAGTTATTATGGGCGTAATGAGCAGTTCTTC CASSYYGRNEQFF
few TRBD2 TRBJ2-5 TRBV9 TGTGCCAGCAGCGTAGGGGAGGGACCCCAAGAGACCCAGTACTTC CASSVGEGPQETQYF
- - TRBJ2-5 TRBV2 TGTGCCAGCAGAACAGAGAACCAAGAGACCCAGTACTTC CASRTENQETQYF
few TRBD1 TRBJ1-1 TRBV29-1 TGCAGCGTGGGCCCTGACAGGGTAATCACTGAAGCTTTCTTT CSVGPDRVITEAFF
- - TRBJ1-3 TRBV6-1 TGTGCCAGCAGACGCCGACAGGTCTCTGGAAACACCATATATTTT CASRRRQVSGNTIYF
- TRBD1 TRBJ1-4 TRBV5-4 TGTGCCAGCAGCGTGGGACAGGCGGTTGAAAAACTGTTTTTT CASSVGQAVEKLFF
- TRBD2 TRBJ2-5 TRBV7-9 TGTGCCAGCAGCTCGGGGACTAGCGGAGCCCAAGAGACCCAGTACTTC CASSSGTSGAQETQYF
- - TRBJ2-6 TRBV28 TGTGCCAGCAGTTGGGACAACCTCTCTGGGGCCAACGTCCTGACTTTC CASSWDNLSGANVLTF
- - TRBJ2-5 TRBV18 TGTGCCAGCTCACCCCGGGCCTCGCGGGAAGAGACCCAGTACTTC CASSPRASREETQYF
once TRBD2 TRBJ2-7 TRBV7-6 TGTGCCAGCAGCTTATCGCGGGGGGGATACGAGCAGTACTTC CASSLSRGGYEQYF
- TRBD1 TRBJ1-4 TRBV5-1 TGCGCCAGCAGCCCGGAGGGACAGGGGGAAAAACTGTTTTTT CASSPEGQGEKLFF
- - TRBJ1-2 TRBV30 TGTGCCTGGAGTGTTGGGCAGGTGTATGGCTACACCTTC CAWSVGQVYGYTF